This T cell receptor beta chain stems from a study of shared clonotypes between healthy human individuals. About the study: In total, the donors were two women and a few men aged 18 to 49.

Every one of the donors was a Caucasian adult that lived in Nashville, Tennessee. Broader study findings: Naive subsets generally had larger estimated richness than memory subsets.

The test was conducted at deep level. Repertoires were generated with immunoSEQ multiplex PCR, while TCRdb's copy carries only in-frame clones and drops some. The data show about 690,000 clones, 80% to 95% seen once. To note about this clone: Its antigen is unidentified.

The sequence was collected from a man aged 18 to 35 in good health. Some clones in this sample may be carry-over from other donors' samples. Sequencing was carried out using memory CD8+ T cells from PBMCs. Subset described: CD45RO+ cells pooled with CCR7-negative TemRA cells.

The CDR3: CASSFGTGQMYSPLHF. Written as DNA, the CDR3 is TGTGCCAGCAGCTTTGGGACGGGACAGATGTATTCACCCCTCCACTTT. The chain uses TRBV5-6 and TRBJ1-6, with 7 bases identical to TRBD1. The length of the CDR3 is 16 residues. Losses at the gene ends were 2 bases for V and 8 bases for J; bases not matched to a gene: 10. In germline, CDR1 is SGHDT, CDR2 YYEEEE.